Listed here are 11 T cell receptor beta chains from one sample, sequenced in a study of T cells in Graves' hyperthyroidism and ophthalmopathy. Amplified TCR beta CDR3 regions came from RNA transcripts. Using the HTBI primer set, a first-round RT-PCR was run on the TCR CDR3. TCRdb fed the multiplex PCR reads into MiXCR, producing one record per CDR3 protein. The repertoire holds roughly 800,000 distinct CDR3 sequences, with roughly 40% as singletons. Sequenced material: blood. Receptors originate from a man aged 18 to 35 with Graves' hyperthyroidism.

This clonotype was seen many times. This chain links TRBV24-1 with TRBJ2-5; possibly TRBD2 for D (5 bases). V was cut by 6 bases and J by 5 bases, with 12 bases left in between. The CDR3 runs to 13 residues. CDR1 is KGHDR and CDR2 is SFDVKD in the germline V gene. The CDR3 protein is CATSRVGVETQYF. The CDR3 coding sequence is TGTGCCACCAGTCGGGTGGGAGTGGAGACCCAGTACTTC.

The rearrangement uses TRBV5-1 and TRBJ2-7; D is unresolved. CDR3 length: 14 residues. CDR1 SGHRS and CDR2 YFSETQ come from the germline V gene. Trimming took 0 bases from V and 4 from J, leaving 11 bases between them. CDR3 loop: CASSLARTNYEQYF. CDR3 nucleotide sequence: TGCGCCAGCAGCTTGGCACGGACCAATTACGAGCAGTACTTC. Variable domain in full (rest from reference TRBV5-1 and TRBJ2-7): KAGVTQTPRYLIKTRGQQVTLSCSPISGHRSVSWYQQTPGQGLQFLFEYFSETQRNKGNFPGRFSGRQFSNSRSEMNVSTLELGDSALYLCASSLARTNYEQYFGPGTRLTVT.

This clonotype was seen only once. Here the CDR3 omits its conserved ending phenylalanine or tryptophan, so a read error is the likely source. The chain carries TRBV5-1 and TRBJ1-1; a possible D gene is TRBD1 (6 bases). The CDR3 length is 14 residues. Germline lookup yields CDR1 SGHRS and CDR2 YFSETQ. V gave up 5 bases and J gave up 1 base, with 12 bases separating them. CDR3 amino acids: CASSRTGQNTEAFL. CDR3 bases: TGCGCCAGCAGTCGGACGGGACAGAACACTGAAGCTTTCCTT.

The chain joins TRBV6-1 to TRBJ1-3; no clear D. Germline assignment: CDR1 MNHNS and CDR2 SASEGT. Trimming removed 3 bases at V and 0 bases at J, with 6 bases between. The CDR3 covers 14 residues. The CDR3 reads CASSDSYSGNTIYF. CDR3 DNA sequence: TGTGCCAGCAGTGACAGCTACTCTGGAAACACCATATATTTT.

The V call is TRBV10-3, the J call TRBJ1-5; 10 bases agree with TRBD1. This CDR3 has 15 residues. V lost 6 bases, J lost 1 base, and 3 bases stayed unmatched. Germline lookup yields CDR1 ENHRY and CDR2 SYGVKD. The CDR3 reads CAISGGQGSNQPQHF. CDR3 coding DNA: TGTGCCATCAGCGGGGGACAGGGGAGCAATCAGCCCCAGCATTTT.

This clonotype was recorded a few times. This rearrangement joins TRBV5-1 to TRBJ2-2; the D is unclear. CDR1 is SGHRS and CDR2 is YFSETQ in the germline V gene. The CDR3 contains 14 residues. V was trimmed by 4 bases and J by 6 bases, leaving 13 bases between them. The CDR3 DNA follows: TGCGCCAGCAGCCCGACCCCATGGGCCGGGGAGCTGTTTTTT. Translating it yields CASSPTPWAGELFF.

The CDR3 DNA is TGCAGCGTGGCCGGACAGGGGGTCTACGAGCAGTACTTC. Protein: CSVAGQGVYEQYF. The chain couples TRBV29-1 to TRBJ2-7; TRBD1 aligns across 10 bases. Germline V gives CDR1 SQVTM, CDR2 ANQGSEA. This CDR3 is built from 13 residues. Trimming at V came to 6 bases and at J to 3 bases, leaving 5 bases not matched to a gene.

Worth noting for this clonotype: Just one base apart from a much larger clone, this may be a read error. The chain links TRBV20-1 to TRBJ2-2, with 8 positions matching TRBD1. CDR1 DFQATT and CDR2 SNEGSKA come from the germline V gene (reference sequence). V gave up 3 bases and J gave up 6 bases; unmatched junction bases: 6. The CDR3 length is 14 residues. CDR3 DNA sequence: TGCAGTGCTAGTAAGACAGGGGCGGCCGGGGAGCTGTTTTTT. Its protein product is CSASKTGAAGELFF.

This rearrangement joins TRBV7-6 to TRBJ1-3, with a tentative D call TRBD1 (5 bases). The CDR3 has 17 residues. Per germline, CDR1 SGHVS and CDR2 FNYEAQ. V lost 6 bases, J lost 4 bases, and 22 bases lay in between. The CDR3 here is CASRDFSAGPLGNTIYF. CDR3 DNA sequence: TGTGCCAGCAGAGACTTCTCAGCAGGGCCCTTGGGAAACACCATATATTTT. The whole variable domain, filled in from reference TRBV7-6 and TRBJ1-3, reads GAGVSQSPRYKVTKRGQDVALRCDPISGHVSLYWYRQALGQGPEFLTYFNYEAQQDKSGLPNDRFSAERPEGSISTLTIQRTEQRDSAMYRCASRDFSAGPLGNTIYFGEGSWLTVV.

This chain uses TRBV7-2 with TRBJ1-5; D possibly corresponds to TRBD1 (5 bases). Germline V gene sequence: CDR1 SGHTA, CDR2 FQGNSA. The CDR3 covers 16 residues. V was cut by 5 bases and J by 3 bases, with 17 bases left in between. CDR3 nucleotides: TGTGCCAGCAGCCCGGGGTGGGGCCCTTACAATCAGCCCCAGCATTTT. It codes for CASSPGWGPYNQPQHF. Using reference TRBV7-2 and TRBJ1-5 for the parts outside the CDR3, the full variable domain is GAGVSQSPSNKVTEKGKDVELRCDPISGHTALYWYRQSLGQGLEFLIYFQGNSAPDKSGLPSDRFSAERTGGSVSTLTIQRTQQEDSAVYLCASSPGWGPYNQPQHFGDGTRLSIL.

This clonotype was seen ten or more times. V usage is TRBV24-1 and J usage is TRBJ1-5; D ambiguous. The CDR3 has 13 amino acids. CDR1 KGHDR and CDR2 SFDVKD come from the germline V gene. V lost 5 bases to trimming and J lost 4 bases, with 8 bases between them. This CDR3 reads CATSVDGNQPQHF. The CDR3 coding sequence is TGTGCCACCAGTGTCGACGGGAATCAGCCCCAGCATTTT.